Sequencing of this TCR beta chain was carried out in a study of T cells in Graves' hyperthyroidism and ophthalmopathy (dated by TCRdb to between 2017 and 2020). Regarding the complete study: Peripheral blood samples were taken at initial diagnosis, before any treatment was given. To identify distinguishing TCR V-J signatures, a discovery cohort of 100 or so patients was used, comprising 43 with Graves' ophthalmopathy and 57 with stable Graves' hyperthyroidism. An independent validation cohort of 18 to 20 hyperthyroidism patients and about 16 patients who later progressed to ophthalmopathy tested prospective prediction of ophthalmopathy. The approximately 100 discovery patients were randomly divided into training and test sets at a 7:3 ratio. In roughly six Graves' hyperthyroidism patients, the study also compared T-cell repertoires from thyroid tissue with T-cell repertoires from blood. After blood sampling, hyperthyroidism patients were treated with methimazole at a starting dose of 30 mg daily, and ophthalmopathy patients were treated with high-dose intravenous methylprednisolone. TCR Vbeta CDR3 sequencing of 130 to 150 peripheral blood samples (roughly 43 ophthalmopathy, approximately 80 hyperthyroidism and approximately 17 progressor patients) is reported in the paper. The paper as a whole reports these results and caveats: Blood samples also contained most of the expanded thyroid clonotypes (frequency above 0.001), which suggests that blood repertoires may reflect thyroid immune responses. Ophthalmopathy was separated from stable hyperthyroidism by a 13 V-J signature model, with 85% to 90% sensitivity and approximately 84% specificity obtained in cross-validation and 80%/75% obtained in testing. In validation, the model predicted progression to ophthalmopathy a median of approximately 6.6 months before onset, with approximately 70% sensitivity and roughly 79% specificity. Sample size was not statistically predetermined, and investigators were not blinded to group allocation.

Amplification of TCR beta CDR3 regions was carried out from RNA transcripts. The TCR CDR3 was subjected to a first round of RT-PCR using the HTBI primer set and the Qiagen OneStep RT-PCR kit. A second multiplex PCR round built the libraries, followed by size selection and purification. The libraries were sequenced on an Illumina HiSeq2000 using paired-end 100 bp reads. From the authors' description of their analysis: SOAPnuke was used to process the raw data, with reads discarded if the reads contained adapters or uncalled bases, had a mean Phred below 15, or lacked an exact constant-primer or identifier match. High-quality paired reads were merged using COPE v1.2.5, and each unique nucleotide sequence was defined as a clonotype. MiTCR v1.1 was used to align the clonotypes against IMGT TRBV, TRBD and TRBJ reference segments. The analysis included only V-J combinations with a frequency above 0.0001, which together covered 99% to 99.2% of the repertoires. A TCS score was defined as the ratio between F50 (clonal expansion) and ExV (chaos), using BLOSUM62-based TCRdist between CDR3 peptides within each V-J. Welch's t-statistics and random forest reduced around 520 V-J features to about 12, which were used in a naive Bayes classifier (R e1071). The raw public data were reprocessed by TCRdb itself: fastp quality trimming at Q25, MiXCR clonotype calling, in-frame beta chains only. Rows are combined by CDR3 protein, so each entry shows the most common genes and DNA. These V and J calls are TCRdb output, not the study's own analysis. The sample includes 130,000 to 150,000 distinct CDR3 sequences, with approximately 20% observed a single time. 67% of the sample rests with the top ten.

The hyperthyroidism patients were between 18 and 65 years old and newly diagnosed, with a disease duration of less than 2 months. Exclusion was applied to patients with uncontrolled infections, other autoimmune diseases, pregnancy or lactation. Diagnoses relied on clinical symptoms, serum thyroxine and TRAb, thyroid ultrasound and orbital computed tomography. Blood from progressor patients was drawn when they were first diagnosed with hyperthyroidism, before any ophthalmopathy symptoms appeared. PBMCs were separated from 10 ml of fresh peripheral blood using Ficoll-Paque density gradient centrifugation. Progressor patients were initially diagnosed with Graves' hyperthyroidism and developed ophthalmopathy during follow-up. Trizol reagent was used to extract total RNA, and RNA quality was then checked on an Agilent 2100 Bioanalyzer. The CDR3 sequence holds 12 residues, the cysteine and phenylalanine included. The read is trimmed to its CDR3 DNA, 36 bases read in frame from base 1. V sheds 5 bases and J sheds 11 bases, leaving 15 bases between their ends. From the germline V gene, CDR1 is SGHTA and CDR2 is FQGNSA.

This clonotype showed up just a few times. Its antigen has not been determined. Nothing much larger sits one base from this clone, and base qualities are not available. In this chain, TRBV7-2 is recombined with TRBJ1-1; TRBD1 might be the D gene, on 6 matching bases. The receptor's source is a woman aged 45 to 65 with Graves' hyperthyroidism that later progressed to Graves' ophthalmopathy. The sequencing sample was made of blood. The CDR3 is CASSPAHRDAFF. The DNA sequence is as follows: TGTGCCAGCAGCCCAGCCCACAGGGATGCTTTCTTT. The full variable domain, with segments outside the CDR3 supplied by the reference TRBV7-2 and TRBJ1-1 proteins, appears as GAGVSQSPSNKVTEKGKDVELRCDPISGHTALYWYRQSLGQGLEFLIYFQGNSAPDKSGLPSDRFSAERTGGSVSTLTIQRTQQEDSAVYLCASSPAHRDAFFGQGTRLTVV.